In this sample, the clone carrying this T cell receptor (beta chain) turned up a few times. The V and J ends lost 0 bases and 1 base, in that order; junction bases with no gene match: 6. CDR1 and CDR2 (germline): LNHNV, YYDKDF (reference sequence). The CDR3 sequence is 17 residues long. The data stem from a study of beta chain features in type 1 diabetes. Every bit of the isolated RNA underwent reverse transcription, so sequencing read expressed TCRB transcripts. Some clones are missing from TCRdb's copy, which holds only in-frame ones; the method was immunoSEQ multiplex PCR. The repertoire holds under 450,000 clones, with 14% as singletons. Sorting that relied on CD45RO/CCR7/CD25/CD127/CD95/CD27 yielded CD4+ naive, central memory, regulatory and stem cell-like memory cells.

Material for sequencing was naive CD4+ T cells from blood. The clonotype originates from a man younger than 45 in good health. The chain joins TRBV15 to TRBJ2-3, with TRBD1 matching over 8 bases. CDR3 residues: CATSRDSRTGRTDTQYF. DNA of the CDR3: TGTGCCACCAGCAGAGATTCAAGGACAGGGCGCACAGATACGCAGTATTTT.